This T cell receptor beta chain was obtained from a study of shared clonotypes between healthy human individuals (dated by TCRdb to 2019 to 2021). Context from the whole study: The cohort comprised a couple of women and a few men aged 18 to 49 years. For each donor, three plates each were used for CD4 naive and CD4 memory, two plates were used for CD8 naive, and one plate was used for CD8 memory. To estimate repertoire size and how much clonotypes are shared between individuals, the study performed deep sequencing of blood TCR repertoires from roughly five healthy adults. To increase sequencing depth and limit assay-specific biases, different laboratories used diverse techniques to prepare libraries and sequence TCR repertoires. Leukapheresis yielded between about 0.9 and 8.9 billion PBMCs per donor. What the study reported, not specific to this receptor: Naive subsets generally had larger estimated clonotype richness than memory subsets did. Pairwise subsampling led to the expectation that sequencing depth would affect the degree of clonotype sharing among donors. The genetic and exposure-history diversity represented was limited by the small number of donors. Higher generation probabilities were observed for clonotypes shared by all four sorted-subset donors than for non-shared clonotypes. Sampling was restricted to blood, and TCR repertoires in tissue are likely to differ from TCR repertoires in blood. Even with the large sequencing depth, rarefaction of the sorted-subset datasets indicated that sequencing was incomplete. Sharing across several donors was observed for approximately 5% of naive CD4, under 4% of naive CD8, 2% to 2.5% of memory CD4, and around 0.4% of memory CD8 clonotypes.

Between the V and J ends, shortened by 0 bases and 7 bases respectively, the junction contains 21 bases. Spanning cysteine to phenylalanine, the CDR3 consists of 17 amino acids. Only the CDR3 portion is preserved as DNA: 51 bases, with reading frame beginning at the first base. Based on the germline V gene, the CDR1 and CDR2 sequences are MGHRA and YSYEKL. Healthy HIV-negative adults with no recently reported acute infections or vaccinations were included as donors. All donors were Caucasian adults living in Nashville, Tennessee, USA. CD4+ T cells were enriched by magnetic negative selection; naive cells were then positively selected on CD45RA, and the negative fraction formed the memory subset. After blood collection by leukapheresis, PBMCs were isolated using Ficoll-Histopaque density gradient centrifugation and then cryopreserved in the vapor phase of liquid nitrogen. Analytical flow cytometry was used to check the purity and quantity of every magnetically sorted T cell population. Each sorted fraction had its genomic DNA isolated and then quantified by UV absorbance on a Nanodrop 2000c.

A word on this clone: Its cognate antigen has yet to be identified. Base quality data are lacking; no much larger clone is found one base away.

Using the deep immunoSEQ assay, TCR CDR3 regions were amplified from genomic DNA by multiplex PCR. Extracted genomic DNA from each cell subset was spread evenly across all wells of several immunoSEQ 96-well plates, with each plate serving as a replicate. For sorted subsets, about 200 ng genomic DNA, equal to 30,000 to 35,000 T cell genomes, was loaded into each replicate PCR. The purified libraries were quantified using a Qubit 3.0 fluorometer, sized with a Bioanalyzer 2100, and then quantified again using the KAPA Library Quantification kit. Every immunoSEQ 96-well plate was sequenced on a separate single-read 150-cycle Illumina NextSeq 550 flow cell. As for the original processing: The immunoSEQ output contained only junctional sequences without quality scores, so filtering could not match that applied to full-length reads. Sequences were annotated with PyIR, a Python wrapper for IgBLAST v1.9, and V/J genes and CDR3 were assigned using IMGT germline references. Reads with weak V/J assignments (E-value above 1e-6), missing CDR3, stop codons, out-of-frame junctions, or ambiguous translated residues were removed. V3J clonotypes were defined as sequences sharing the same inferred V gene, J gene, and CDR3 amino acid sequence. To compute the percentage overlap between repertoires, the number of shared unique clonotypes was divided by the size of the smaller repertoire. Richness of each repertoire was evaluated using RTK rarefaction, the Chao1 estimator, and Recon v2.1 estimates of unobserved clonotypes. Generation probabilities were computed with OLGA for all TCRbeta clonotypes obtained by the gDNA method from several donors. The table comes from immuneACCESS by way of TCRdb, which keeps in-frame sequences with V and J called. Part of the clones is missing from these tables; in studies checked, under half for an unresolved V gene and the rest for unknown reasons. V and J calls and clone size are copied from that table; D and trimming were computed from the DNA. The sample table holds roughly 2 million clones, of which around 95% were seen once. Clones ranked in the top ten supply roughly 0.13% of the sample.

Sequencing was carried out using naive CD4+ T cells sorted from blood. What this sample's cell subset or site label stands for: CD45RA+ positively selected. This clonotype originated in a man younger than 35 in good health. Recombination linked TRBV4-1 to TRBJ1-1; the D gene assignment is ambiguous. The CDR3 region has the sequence CASSQDKQTRFSVEAFF. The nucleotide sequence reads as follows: TGCGCCAGCAGCCAAGATAAACAGACCCGCTTTTCCGTTGAAGCTTTCTTT.